This T cell receptor (beta chain) was obtained from a study of blood T cells in healthy people across ages. The use of a sample-barcoded 5' primer and a J-beta primer mix characterized a second PCR of 7 to 11 cycles. TCRdb itself ran the 5' RACE reads through MiXCR, one entry per CDR3 protein. Among some 890,000 distinct CDR3 sequences, 25% to 30% were seen once, and the ten largest hold roughly 10%. Researchers collected around 10 milliliters of peripheral blood from every single donor. The study's findings and limits: More naive CD4+ cells and higher diversity marked long-lived donors relative to aged donors.

This clonotype has a handful of counts. Antigen specificity is unknown. V dropped 7 bases and J dropped 7 bases, with 14 bases sitting between them. This CDR3 is built from 12 residues. The sample was also reused in another study, on T cells of mothers and their children. This second report adds: For the second PCR, the M1S primer put in sample barcodes and 2-4 random nucleotides. Slightly, though not significantly, more overlap was seen in related than in unrelated mother-child pairs.

The specimen was blood. This rearrangement joins TRBV12-3 or TRBV12-4 to TRBJ2-7; D gene unclear. The clonotype was recovered from a woman between 40 and 55 years old in good health. The CDR3 nucleotides are TGTGCCAGCACCGGAGCAAGCCCAGAGCAGTACTTC. This codes for CASTGASPEQYF.